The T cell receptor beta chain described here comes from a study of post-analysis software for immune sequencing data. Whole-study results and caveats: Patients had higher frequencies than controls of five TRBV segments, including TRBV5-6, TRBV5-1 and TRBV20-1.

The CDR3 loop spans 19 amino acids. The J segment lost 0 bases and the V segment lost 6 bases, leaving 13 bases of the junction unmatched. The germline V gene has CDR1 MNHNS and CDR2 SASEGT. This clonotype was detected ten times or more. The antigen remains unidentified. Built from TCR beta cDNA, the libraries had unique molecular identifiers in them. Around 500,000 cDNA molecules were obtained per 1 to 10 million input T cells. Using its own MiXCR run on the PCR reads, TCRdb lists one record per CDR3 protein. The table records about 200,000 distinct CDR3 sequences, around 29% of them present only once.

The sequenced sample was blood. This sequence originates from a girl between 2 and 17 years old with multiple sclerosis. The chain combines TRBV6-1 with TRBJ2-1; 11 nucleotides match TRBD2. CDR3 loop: CASRDKGTSGLSSYNEQFF. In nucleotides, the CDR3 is TGTGCCAGCAGGGATAAAGGGACTAGCGGATTGAGCTCCTACAATGAGCAGTTCTTC.